These 27 T cell receptor beta chains came from one sample sequenced in a study of molecular identifiers for immune sequencing clone quantification. TCRdb ran MiXCR on the PCR reads and lists one entry per CDR3 protein. Of about 640,000 distinct CDR3 sequences listed, nearly 20% are singletons. Sequencing was done on a sample of naive CD8+ T cells from blood, with Jurkat cell RNA spiked in. Stated subset: FACS-sorted CD8+CD4-CCR7+CD45RA+ naive T cells. These receptors were obtained from a human donor in good health. Some libraries in this study had Jurkat cell RNA spiked in.

The rearrangement uses TRBV12-3 or TRBV12-4 and TRBJ2-5; D may be TRBD2 (6 bases). The CDR3 extends over 13 amino acids. The V end lost 6 bases, the J end lost 2 bases, and 10 bases lay between the germline ends. CDR3 in DNA: TGTGCCAGCAGCCACAGCGGGCAAGAGACCCAGTACTTC. Its translation: CASSHSGQETQYF.

Concerning this clonotype itself: A much larger clone differs by one base, so this may be a read error. The CDR3 does not close with the conserved phenylalanine or tryptophan, likely indicating a read error. CDR3 DNA sequence: TGTGCCAGCAGCTCTTCGGACAGTTTTGGTTCACCCCTCCACTGT. The encoded protein is CASSSSDSFGSPLHC. The chain employs TRBV7-9 and TRBJ1-6, with D perhaps matching TRBD1 (6 bases). The CDR3 length is 15 residues. The V and J ends lost 4 bases and 9 bases respectively, with 16 bases between them. CDR1 SEHNR and CDR2 FQNEAQ come from the germline V gene (reference sequence).

This clonotype occurred many times. V usage is TRBV7-6 and J usage is TRBJ2-3, with D maybe TRBD2 (6 bases). V was trimmed by 0 bases and J by 5 bases, leaving 12 bases between them. CDR1 is SGHVS, CDR2 FNYEAQ, per germline. This CDR3 spans 15 amino acids. CDR3 DNA sequence: TGTGCCAGCAGCTTAGCCTCGGGGGTCGGAGATACGCAGTATTTT. Protein product: CASSLASGVGDTQYF.

Turning to this clonotype: Its ends do not fully match the called genes, so a read error is possible. V usage is TRBV12-3 or TRBV12-4 and J usage is TRBJ2-7; D possibly corresponds to TRBD1 (6 bases). There are 13 residues in the CDR3. The CDR3 sequence is CASSLGGRYERYF. Here the CDR3 DNA reads TGTGCCAGCAGTTTAGGGGGGCGCTACGAGCGGTACTTC.

This clonotype was counted ten times or more. V usage is TRBV3-1 and J usage is TRBJ2-6; D may be TRBD1 (5 bases). Germline values: CDR1 LGHDT, CDR2 YNNKEL (reference sequence). This CDR3 region has 19 residues. Trimming took off 0 bases at V and 0 bases at J, with 15 bases between the two ends. The CDR3 DNA follows: TGTGCCAGCAGCCAAGATGGGGCAGGGCACCCCTCTGGGGCCAACGTCCTGACTTTC. Translation: CASSQDGAGHPSGANVLTF.

This clonotype turned up a few times. The CDR3 here is CASSYDRGFLHF. The CDR3 coding sequence is TGTGCCAGCAGTTACGATCGGGGTTTCCTCCACTTT. The genes are TRBV6-5 and TRBJ1-6; D not resolved. The germline V and J ends were trimmed by 2 bases and 15 bases, with 11 bases remaining between them. The CDR3 is made up of 12 amino acids. The germline V gene encodes CDR1 MNHEY and CDR2 SVGAGI.

The chain uses TRBV20-1 and TRBJ2-7; TRBD2 matches at 8 bases. Unmatched junction bases numbered 15, after V lost 0 bases and J lost 2 bases. The V gene's germline CDR1 is DFQATT and CDR2 SNEGSKA (reference sequence). The CDR3 consists of 18 residues. CDR3 sequence reads: CSARDLGSGIKPTYEQYF. The CDR3 DNA reads as TGCAGTGCTAGAGATTTGGGTAGCGGGATAAAACCAACCTACGAGCAGTACTTC.

Worth noting for this clonotype: Given a much more abundant clone one base away, this may be a read error. V usage is TRBV5-6 and J usage is TRBJ2-3; TRBD2 matches 7 bases. This CDR3 region has 13 residues. V shed 4 bases and J 4 bases; nucleotides not matched to a gene: 3. Germline V gene sequence: CDR1 SGHDT, CDR2 YYEEEE. The CDR3 coding sequence is TGTGCCAGCAGCGGGGCGGGGGCAGATACGCAGTATTTT. It encodes CASSGAGADTQYF.

V gene TRBV6-6 combines with J gene TRBJ2-5; the D gene is possibly TRBD2 (6 bases). Between the trimmed V and J ends, which lost 7 bases and 5 bases, there was a span of 20 bases. Germline-derived CDR1 and CDR2 are MNHNY and SVGAGI (reference sequence). This CDR3 is 15 amino acids long. The CDR3 is CASIKTGREQETQYF. CDR3 bases: TGTGCCAGCATCAAGACCGGCCGGGAGCAGGAGACCCAGTACTTC.

About this clonotype: A read error may explain this, as a much larger clone is one base away. This chain connects TRBV9 to TRBJ2-3; 8 bases fit TRBD1. Germline CDR1 and CDR2: SGDLS and YYNGEE. V lost 1 base and J lost 0; bases outside the gene matches: 7. The CDR3 runs 17 residues. This chain's CDR3 is CASSVRGTGTSTDTQYF. DNA for the CDR3: TGTGCCAGCAGCGTACGGGGGACAGGCACTAGCACAGATACGCAGTATTTT.

This clonotype is a singleton in its sample. The germline gene is not matched at one end of the junction; a read error may be the cause. This chain joins TRBV7-9 and TRBJ2-3, with 15 bases identical to TRBD2. The CDR3 is 17 residues long. Looked up from germline, CDR1 is SEHNR and CDR2 is FQNEAQ (reference sequence). The CDR3 DNA sequence: TGTGCCTGCAGTAGCACGGGACTAGCGGGGGGTGCAGATACGCAGTATTTT. Protein product: CACSSTGLAGGADTQYF.

To note about this clonotype: Since a much larger clone is just one base distant, this may be a read error. CDR3 loop: CASSQRTGGAGQFF. DNA for the CDR3: TGCGCCAGCAGCCAAAGGACAGGGGGGGCTGGGCAGTTCTTC. The chain joins TRBV4-1 to TRBJ2-1; 10 bases are shared with TRBD1. The CDR3 is 14 residues long. V was clipped by 2 bases and J by 12 bases; unmatched bases: 7. Germline CDR1 and CDR2: MGHRA and YSYEKL.

The rearrangement joins TRBV6-5 to TRBJ2-5; D unresolved. V was cut by 2 bases and J by 1 base, with 8 bases left in between. CDR1 and CDR2 (germline): MNHEY, SVGAGI. The CDR3 covers 14 residues. The CDR3 is CASSYDGLQETQYF. DNA of the CDR3: TGTGCCAGCAGTTACGACGGCCTCCAAGAGACCCAGTACTTC.

As for this clonotype: A much more abundant neighbour one base away suggests this may be a read error. The CDR3: CASSQIAGGPFCEQYF. CDR3 DNA sequence: TGCGCCAGCAGCCAAATAGCGGGAGGGCCCTTCTGCGAGCAGTACTTC. The chain joins TRBV4-3 to TRBJ2-7; 11 bases map to TRBD2. V lost 2 bases and J lost 6; bases outside the gene matches: 9. In germline, CDR1 is LGHNA, CDR2 YSLEER. The CDR3 runs 16 residues.

The table lists this clonotype with many counts. The gene calls are TRBV19 and TRBJ2-7; 7 bases fit TRBD2. J lost 2 bases, V lost 5 bases, and 12 bases had no gene match. Germline values: CDR1 LNHDA, CDR2 SQIVND (reference sequence). This CDR3 contains 16 residues. The CDR3 DNA follows: TGTGCCAGTAGTCCCAAGGGAGGGAACGCTGCCTACGAGCAGTACTTC. Encoded protein: CASSPKGGNAAYEQYF.

This clonotype appeared many times. V and J are TRBV6-2 or TRBV6-3 and TRBJ1-2, with 8 bases that match TRBD1. The CDR3 spans 15 residues. Germline values: CDR1 MNHEY, CDR2 SVGEGT. Unmatched junction bases numbered 7, after V lost 5 bases and J lost 2 bases. The CDR3 loop reads CASSPRQGLNYGYTF. The CDR3 DNA follows: TGTGCCAGCAGTCCTCGACAGGGGCTGAACTATGGCTACACCTTC.

This clonotype came up many times. The CDR3 spells CASSPRSGPLGEQFF. CDR3 nucleotide sequence: TGCGCCAGCAGCCCACGTAGCGGGCCCCTGGGTGAGCAGTTCTTC. The genes are TRBV4-3 and TRBJ2-1, with TRBD2 matching 7 bases. This CDR3 has 15 residues. V lost 4 bases and J lost 9; bases outside the gene matches: 12. CDR1 and CDR2 (germline): LGHNA, YSLEER.

This clonotype was recorded only once. As the CDR3 is not closed by the conserved phenylalanine or tryptophan, this likely results from a read error. This chain connects TRBV7-6 to TRBJ2-3; tentatively, D is TRBD1 or TRBD2 (5 bases each). The CDR3 sequence is 14 residues long. V was clipped by 0 bases and J by 6 bases, with 10 bases between them. The germline V gene encodes CDR1 SGHVS and CDR2 FNYEAQ. CDR3 residues: CASSLAGWGDTQYL. As DNA, the CDR3 is TGTGCCAGCAGCTTAGCGGGATGGGGGGATACGCAGTATCTT.

This clonotype was counted at least ten times. The rearrangement uses TRBV25-1 and TRBJ2-7; no clear D gene. Trimming pared 2 bases from V and 1 base from J, leaving 12 bases between. The CDR3 has 15 residues. CDR1 MGHDK and CDR2 SYGVNS come from the germline V gene. For the CDR3, the DNA is TGTGCCAGCAGTGAAGACGGGCAGCTATCCTACGAGCAGTACTTC. Translated, it gives CASSEDGQLSYEQYF.

The J gene is TRBJ2-3, the V gene TRBV12-3 or TRBV12-4; perhaps TRBD1 as D (6 bases). The CDR3 consists of 15 residues. The V gene lost 3 bases and the J gene lost 2 bases, with 12 bases spanning the gap. The CDR3 spells CASSFGGRVTDTQYF. As DNA, the CDR3 is TGTGCCAGCAGTTTTGGGGGCAGGGTCACAGATACGCAGTATTTT.

This clonotype showed up just a few times. The rearrangement links TRBV5-4 to TRBJ2-1; D may correspond to TRBD1 or TRBD2 (6 bases each). Germline-derived CDR1 and CDR2 are SGHNT and YYREEE (reference sequence). This CDR3 has 14 residues. Trimming removed 0 bases at V and 9 bases at J, with 13 bases between. The CDR3 DNA sequence: TGTGCCAGCAGCTTGGCCCCACAGGGAGGTGAGCAGTTCTTC. Encoded protein: CASSLAPQGGEQFF.

This clonotype was observed many times. The rearrangement links TRBV7-2 to TRBJ2-1; 9 bases are a match to TRBD2. The CDR3 has 15 residues. CDR1 and CDR2 from the germline V gene are SGHTA and FQGNSA. Trimming cost V 1 base and J 2 bases; bases outside gene matches: 0. CDR3 amino acids: CASSLGGGAYNEQFF. In nucleotides, the CDR3 is TGTGCCAGCAGCTTAGGCGGGGGGGCCTACAATGAGCAGTTCTTC.

This clonotype was seen a handful of times. CDR3 bases: TGTGCCAGCAGCTTATATGTTTCAGGGGTCGACACCGGGGAGCTGTTTTTT. This gives the protein CASSLYVSGVDTGELFF. The genes are TRBV7-7 and TRBJ2-2, with D possibly matching TRBD1 (6 bases). V shed 2 bases and J shed 3 bases, with 16 bases lying between them. This CDR3 is built from 17 residues. Germline V CDR1 and CDR2: SSHAT, FNYEAQ (reference sequence).

There are a few counts of this clonotype. In this CDR3 the conserved last residue, phenylalanine or tryptophan, is missing, so a read error is likely. The J gene is TRBJ2-7, the V gene TRBV14; D unresolved. The CDR3 sequence is 13 residues long. CDR1 is SGHDN, CDR2 FVKESK, per germline. Trimming stripped 1 base from V and 7 bases from J, with 11 bases between. CDR3 sequence reads: CASSQVGYGEQYS. CDR3 coding DNA: TGTGCCAGCAGCCAAGTAGGTTATGGGGAGCAGTACTCC.

For this clonotype: Possible read error: a much larger clone is one base away. V gene TRBV7-9 combines with J gene TRBJ2-7; D gene unclear. The germline V and J ends were trimmed by 9 bases and 7 bases, with 19 bases remaining between them. Looked up from germline, CDR1 is SEHNR and CDR2 is FQNEAQ (reference sequence). The CDR3 runs 13 residues. The CDR3 region is CASTDVELREQYF. The CDR3 DNA reads as TGTGCCAGTACAGACGTGGAGCTGAGGGAGCAGTACTTC.

This clonotype showed up many times. The chain is built from TRBV29-1 and TRBJ1-1; the D is unclear. Germline CDR1 and CDR2: SQVTM and ANQGSEA. This CDR3 is 13 amino acids long. Trimming cost V 0 bases and J 3 bases, with 8 bases left between them. The CDR3 DNA follows: TGCAGCGTTGAAGAGTCCGGGGACACTGAAGCTTTCTTT. It translates to CSVEESGDTEAFF.

This clonotype has a count of ten or more. The chain is built from TRBV7-6 and TRBJ2-5, with 10 bases fitting TRBD1. This CDR3 region has 17 residues. Germline trimming cut 5 bases from V and 2 bases from J; bases unmatched to any gene: 11. The germline gives CDR1 SGHVS, CDR2 FNYEAQ. The CDR3 DNA is TGTGCCAGCAGCGCACTCCCGGGACAGGGGCCACAAGAGACCCAGTACTTC. Its translation is CASSALPGQGPQETQYF.